The rows below give T cell receptor beta chains drawn from one sample of a study of cytomegalovirus exposure and HLA in healthy donors. Generated by immunoSEQ multiplex PCR, the TCRdb table keeps only in-frame clones and is missing some. The repertoire holds some 200,000 clones, with 75% to 85% as singletons. The sample consisted of PBMCs. The receptors stem from a woman aged 40-49 years in good health and CMV-seronegative. The CDR3 runs from the conserved cysteine through the conserved F or W. A D gene is named only where the DNA matches it firmly. Some rows have no size entry. The others give once, few or many, or a class for an expanded clone.

clone size: few
CDR3 length: 16
V gene: TRBV18
D gene: -
J gene: TRBJ2-7
CDR3 protein: CASSPTRRGGTYEQYF

clone size: -
CDR3 length: 13
V gene: TRBV28
D gene: TRBD1
J gene: TRBJ2-1
CDR3 protein: CASSLGRGTGKFF

clone size: -
CDR3 length: 13
V gene: TRBV19
D gene: -
J gene: TRBJ2-7
CDR3 protein: CASSIGYPYEQYF

clone size: -
CDR3 length: 14
V gene: TRBV18
D gene: -
J gene: TRBJ2-7
CDR3 protein: CASSPSQATYEQYF

clone size: -
CDR3 length: 19
V gene: TRBV10-3
D gene: -
J gene: TRBJ2-4
CDR3 protein: CAISESFLQGQLAKNIQYF

clone size: -
CDR3 length: 17
V gene: TRBV7-8
D gene: TRBD1
J gene: TRBJ1-1
CDR3 protein: CASSLSYGGTGDLKAFF

clone size: -
CDR3 length: 12
V gene: TRBV7-9
D gene: TRBD2
J gene: TRBJ2-1
CDR3 protein: CASSPSGNEQFF

clone size: -
CDR3 length: 15
V gene: TRBV5-1
D gene: TRBD1
J gene: TRBJ2-2
CDR3 protein: CASSLAGGLPGELFF

clone size: -
CDR3 length: 15
V gene: TRBV27
D gene: -
J gene: TRBJ2-3
CDR3 protein: CASSLGAGLTDTQYF

clone size: -
CDR3 length: 15
V gene: TRBV7-3
D gene: TRBD1
J gene: TRBJ1-4
CDR3 protein: CASSQTGRGNEKLFF

clone size: -
CDR3 length: 15
V gene: TRBV27
D gene: TRBD1
J gene: TRBJ1-5
CDR3 protein: CASSLRQGVNQPQHF

clone size: -
CDR3 length: 11
V gene: TRBV19
D gene: -
J gene: TRBJ2-7
CDR3 protein: CASSLSYEQYF

clone size: -
CDR3 length: 18
V gene: TRBV7-7
D gene: -
J gene: TRBJ2-7
CDR3 protein: CASSLTPKSALRNYEQYF

clone size: -
CDR3 length: 14
V gene: TRBV27
D gene: TRBD1
J gene: TRBJ1-5
CDR3 protein: CASSTGQGIQPQHF

clone size: -
CDR3 length: 14
V gene: TRBV7-3
D gene: TRBD1
J gene: TRBJ2-1
CDR3 protein: CASSPGQAGGEQFF

clone size: -
CDR3 length: 14
V gene: TRBV7-9
D gene: -
J gene: TRBJ1-1
CDR3 protein: CASSLYGANTEAFF

clone size: -
CDR3 length: 20
V gene: TRBV4-1
D gene: TRBD2
J gene: TRBJ2-2
CDR3 protein: CASSHLGLAGAYGNTGELFF

clone size: -
CDR3 length: 16
V gene: TRBV4-1
D gene: -
J gene: TRBJ1-2
CDR3 protein: CASSQGTGDTLYGYTF

clone size: once
CDR3 length: 16
V gene: TRBV13
D gene: -
J gene: TRBJ2-2
CDR3 protein: CASSLGVQGYTGELFF

clone size: -
CDR3 length: 13
V gene: TRBV7-3
D gene: -
J gene: TRBJ1-3
CDR3 protein: CASSSSSGNTIYF